This record looks at one T cell receptor beta chain sequence and its context. The antigen remains undetermined. Analyses pooled second doses at about 4 or about 12 weeks. These data belong to a study of T cell responses to AZD1222 COVID-19 vaccine. Whole-study findings and limits: The sample set comprised mostly white British donors with more females, and clonal diversity was possibly underestimated. Increases in Spike-specific TCR breadth and depth were seen after two AZD1222 doses.

TCRdb's copy holds only in-frame clones and misses some; the assay was immunoSEQ multiplex PCR. Among some 100,000 clones listed, over 75% were seen once. The V gene lost 2 bases and the J gene lost 0 bases, with 6 bases spanning the gap. Germline V CDR1 and CDR2: SGHRS, YFSETQ. This CDR3 spans 14 amino acids. The sample was peripheral blood, taken 28 days after the second AZD1222 dose. V usage is TRBV5-1 and J usage is TRBJ2-1; the D is unclear. This TCR was recovered from an adult who received the AZD1222 COVID-19 vaccine. CDR3 sequence: CASSFSSSYNEQFF. The DNA of the CDR3 is TGCGCCAGCAGCTTTAGCAGCTCCTACAATGAGCAGTTCTTC.